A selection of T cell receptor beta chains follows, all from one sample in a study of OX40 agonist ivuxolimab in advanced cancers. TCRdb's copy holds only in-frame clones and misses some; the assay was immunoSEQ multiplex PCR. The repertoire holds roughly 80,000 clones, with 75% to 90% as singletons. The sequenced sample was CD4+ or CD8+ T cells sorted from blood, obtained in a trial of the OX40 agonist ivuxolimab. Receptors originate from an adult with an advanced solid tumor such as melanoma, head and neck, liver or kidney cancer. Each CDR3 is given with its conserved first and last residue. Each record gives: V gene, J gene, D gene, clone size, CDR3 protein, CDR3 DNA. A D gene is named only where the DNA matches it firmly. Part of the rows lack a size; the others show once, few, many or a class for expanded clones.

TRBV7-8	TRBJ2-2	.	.	CASSRMGVSNTGELFF	TGTGCCAGCAGCCGAATGGGGGTATCGAACACCGGGGAGCTGTTTTTT
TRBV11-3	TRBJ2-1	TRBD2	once	CASSLEGGLAGGEEQFF	TGTGCCAGCAGCTTAGAGGGGGGTCTAGCGGGAGGGGAGGAGCAGTTCTTC
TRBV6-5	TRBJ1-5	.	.	CASSYPGASNQPQHF	TGTGCCAGCAGTTACCCGGGGGCTAGCAATCAGCCCCAGCATTTT
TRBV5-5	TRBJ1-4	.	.	CASSRTGRATNEKLFF	TGTGCCAGCAGCAGAACAGGAAGAGCAACTAATGAAAAACTGTTTTTT
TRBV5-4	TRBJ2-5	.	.	CASSSGSGTQYF	TGTGCCAGCAGCTCGGGGTCAGGGACCCAGTACTTC
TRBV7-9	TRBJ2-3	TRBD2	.	CASSLLAGVQDTQYF	TGTGCCAGCAGCCTACTAGCGGGAGTACAAGATACGCAGTATTTT
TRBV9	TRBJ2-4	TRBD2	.	CASSAGLAGAQKNIQYF	TGTGCCAGCAGCGCTGGACTAGCGGGCGCCCAGAAAAACATTCAGTACTTC
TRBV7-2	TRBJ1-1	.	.	CASSTPLPGLNTEAFF	TGTGCCAGCAGCACCCCGTTACCGGGACTGAACACTGAAGCTTTCTTT
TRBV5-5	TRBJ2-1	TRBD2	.	CASSLRLALDNEQFF	TGTGCCAGCAGCTTGAGACTAGCGCTGGACAATGAGCAGTTCTTC
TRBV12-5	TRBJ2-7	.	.	CASGFEVGEQYF	TGTGCTAGTGGTTTCGAGGTAGGGGAGCAGTACTTC
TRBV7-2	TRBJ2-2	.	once	CASSLGVGTRTGELFF	TGTGCCAGCAGCTTAGGAGTCGGGACACGGACCGGGGAGCTGTTTTTT
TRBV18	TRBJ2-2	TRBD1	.	CASSLDRDWNRELFF	TGTGCCAGCTCACTGGACAGGGATTGGAACCGGGAGCTGTTTTTT
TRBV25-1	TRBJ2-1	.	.	CASSDPHTGRDNEQFF	TGTGCCAGCAGTGATCCGCACACAGGAAGGGACAATGAGCAGTTCTTC
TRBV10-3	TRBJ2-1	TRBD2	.	CAISETPTSGINEQFF	TGTGCCATCAGTGAGACCCCGACTAGCGGGATCAATGAGCAGTTCTTC
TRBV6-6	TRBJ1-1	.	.	CASQGNTEAFF	TGTGCCAGTCAGGGCAACACTGAAGCTTTCTTT
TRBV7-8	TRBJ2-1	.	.	CASSLAGRYNEQFF	TGTGCCAGCAGCTTAGCCGGACGCTACAATGAGCAGTTCTTC
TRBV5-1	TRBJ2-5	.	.	CASRNGQETQYF	TGCGCCAGCAGGAACGGTCAAGAGACCCAGTACTTC